This record looks at one T cell receptor beta chain sequence and its context. Its antigen is unidentified. The validation cohort, a group of some 120 subjects, included the donors and was separate from the roughly 720-subject first cohort. Germline loops: CDR1 SGDLS, CDR2 YYNGEE. Trimming took off 4 bases at V and 4 bases at J, with 18 bases between the two ends. The CDR3 covers 16 residues. The method was immunoSEQ multiplex PCR; TCRdb's version includes in-frame clones alone and lacks a portion of them. The table has roughly 60,000 clones, roughly 94% seen once. The source of the sample is a study of cytomegalovirus exposure and HLA in healthy donors. Findings and limits, study-wide: Reports showed the classifier diagnosing cytomegalovirus status with high specificity and sensitivity. First-cohort TCR clusters were later found to tend to co-occur in the roughly 130 validation repertoires. For most TCR sequences rarity was the rule, although some public TCRs occurred in many donors.

The chain has TRBV9 and TRBJ2-1; possibly TRBD2 for D (6 bases). This receptor was taken from a woman between 18 and 30 years old in good health and CMV-seropositive. Sequenced: PBMCs. In DNA form, the CDR3 reads TGTGCCAGCAGCAGGGGCGCTAGCGATAGTTACAATGAGCAGTTCTTC. Protein: CASSRGASDSYNEQFF.